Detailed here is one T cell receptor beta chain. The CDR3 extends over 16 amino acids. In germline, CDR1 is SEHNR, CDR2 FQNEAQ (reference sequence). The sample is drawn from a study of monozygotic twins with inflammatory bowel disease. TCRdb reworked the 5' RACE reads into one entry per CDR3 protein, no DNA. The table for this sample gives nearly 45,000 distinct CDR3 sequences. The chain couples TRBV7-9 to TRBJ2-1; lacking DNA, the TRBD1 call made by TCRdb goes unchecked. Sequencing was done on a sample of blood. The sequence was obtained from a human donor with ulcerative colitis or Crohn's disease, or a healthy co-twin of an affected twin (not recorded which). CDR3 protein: CASSLALIQGGNEQFF.